A selection of T cell receptor beta chains follows, all from one sample in a study of T cell responses to AZD1222 COVID-19 vaccine. Method: immunoSEQ multiplex PCR; TCRdb's copy keeps in-frame clones and lacks some. The sample includes 100,000 to 150,000 clones, about 93% seen only once; the top ten take 5.5% to 8%. The material was peripheral blood, obtained on day 0 of AZD1222 vaccination. The receptors come from an adult in good health. Each CDR3 is given with its conserved first and last residue. A D gene is named only where the DNA matches it firmly. The size field is filled for only some rows; it gives once, few, many or a size class.

>TRBJ2-3|TRBV5-1|NA|NA
TGCGCCAGCAGCTTGAAAGGGTCCCTACGCACAGATACGCAGTATTTT
CASSLKGSLRTDTQYF
>TRBJ2-7|TRBV15|NA|NA
TGTGCCACCAGCAGATCCCCGAGTACCTACGAGCAGTACTTC
CATSRSPSTYEQYF
>TRBJ2-7|TRBV7-8|once|TRBD1
TGTGCCAGCAGCACCGCCGGGACAGGATCCTACGAGCAGTACTTC
CASSTAGTGSYEQYF
>TRBJ1-1|TRBV5-1|NA|TRBD1
TGCGCCAGCAGCCCTGGACAGGGCGCTGAAGCTTTCTTT
CASSPGQGAEAFF
>TRBJ2-3|TRBV5-5|once|TRBD2
TGTGCCAGCAGCTTGTATAGCGGGTTGACAGATACGCAGTATTTT
CASSLYSGLTDTQYF
>TRBJ2-3|TRBV7-2|NA|NA
TGTGCCAGCAGCTTAAGGGGCTGGGTAGCGGCTAGCACAGATACGCAGTATTTT
CASSLRGWVAASTDTQYF
>TRBJ1-4|TRBV7-9|NA|NA
TGTGCCAGCAGCTTGAGGGATGGGACTAATGAAAAACTGTTTTTT
CASSLRDGTNEKLFF
>TRBJ1-1|TRBV5-1|NA|TRBD1
TGCGCCAGCAGCCTGACAGGACAGGCCCGCACTGAAGCTTTCTTT
CASSLTGQARTEAFF
>TRBJ1-5|TRBV18|NA|NA
TGTGCCAGCTCGGCGGGGGATGGCAATCAGCCCCAGCATTTT
CASSAGDGNQPQHF
>TRBJ1-1|TRBV6-4|NA|NA
TGTGCCAGCAGTGACTCGGGGGGGGCCACTGAAGCTTTCTTT
CASSDSGGATEAFF
>TRBJ1-2|TRBV19|NA|TRBD1
TGTGCCAGTACCCTTCGACAGGGGGCTGACGGCTACACCTTC
CASTLRQGADGYTF
>TRBJ1-2|TRBV5-1|NA|NA
TGCGCCAGCAGCTCCCTAGCGGTAGGGATTAACTATGGCTACACCTTC
CASSSLAVGINYGYTF
>TRBJ1-2|TRBV7-2|NA|TRBD1
TGTGCCAGCAGCTTAGCTTTGGACAGGGAACATGGCTACACCTTC
CASSLALDREHGYTF
>TRBJ1-4|TRBV4-2|once|NA
TGTGCCAGCAGCCCAGCAGCCCGGGACGGTAATGAAAAACTGTTTTTT
CASSPAARDGNEKLFF
>TRBJ1-2|TRBV19|NA|NA
TGTGCCAGTAGTTTCGACCTTATGAATGGCTACACCTTC
CASSFDLMNGYTF